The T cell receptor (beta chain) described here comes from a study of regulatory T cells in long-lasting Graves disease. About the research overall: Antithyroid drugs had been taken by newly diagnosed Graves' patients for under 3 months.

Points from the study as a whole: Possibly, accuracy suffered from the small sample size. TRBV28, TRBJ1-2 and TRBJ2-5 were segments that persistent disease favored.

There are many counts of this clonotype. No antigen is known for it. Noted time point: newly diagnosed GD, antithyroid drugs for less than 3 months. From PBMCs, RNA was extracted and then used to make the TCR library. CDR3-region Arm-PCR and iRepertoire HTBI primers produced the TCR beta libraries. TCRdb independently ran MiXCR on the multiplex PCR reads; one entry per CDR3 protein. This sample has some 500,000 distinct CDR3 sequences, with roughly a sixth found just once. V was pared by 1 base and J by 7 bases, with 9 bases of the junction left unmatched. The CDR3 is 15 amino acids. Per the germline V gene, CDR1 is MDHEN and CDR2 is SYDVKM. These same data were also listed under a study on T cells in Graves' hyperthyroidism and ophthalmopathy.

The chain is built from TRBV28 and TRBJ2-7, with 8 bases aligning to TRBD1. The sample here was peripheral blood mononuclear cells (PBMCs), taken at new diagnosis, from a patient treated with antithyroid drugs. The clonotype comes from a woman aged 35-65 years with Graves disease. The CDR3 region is CASSLLGTGFGEQYF. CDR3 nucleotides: TGTGCCAGCAGTTTATTGGGGACAGGCTTTGGGGAGCAGTACTTC.